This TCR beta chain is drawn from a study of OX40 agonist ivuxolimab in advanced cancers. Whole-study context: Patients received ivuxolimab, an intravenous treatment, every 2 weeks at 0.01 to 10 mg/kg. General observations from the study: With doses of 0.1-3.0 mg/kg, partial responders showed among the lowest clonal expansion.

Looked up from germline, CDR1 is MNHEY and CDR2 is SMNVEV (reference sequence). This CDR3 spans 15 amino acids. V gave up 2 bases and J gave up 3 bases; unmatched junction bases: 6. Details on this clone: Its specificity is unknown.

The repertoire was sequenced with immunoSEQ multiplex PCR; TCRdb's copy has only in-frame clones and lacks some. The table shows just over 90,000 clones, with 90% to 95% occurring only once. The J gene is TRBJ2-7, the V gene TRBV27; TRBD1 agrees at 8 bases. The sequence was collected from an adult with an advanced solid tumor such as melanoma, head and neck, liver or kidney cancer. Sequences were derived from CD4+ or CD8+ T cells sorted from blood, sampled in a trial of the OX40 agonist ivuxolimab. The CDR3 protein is CASSLGRGPGYEQYF. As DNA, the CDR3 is TGTGCCAGCAGTTTAGGCAGGGGGCCAGGCTACGAGCAGTACTTC.